The rows below give T cell receptor beta chains drawn from one sample of a study of blood T cell repertoires in COVID-19. The data were produced by immunoSEQ multiplex PCR, yet TCRdb's version contains in-frame clones alone and is incomplete. The table includes about 210,000 clones, more than 75% detected once. The sample comprised peripheral blood. These receptor sequences come from a woman between 65 and 79 years old with COVID-19, enrolled during active disease. The CDR3 runs from the conserved cysteine through the conserved F or W. Fields, in order: V gene, J gene, D gene, clone size, CDR3 protein, CDR3 DNA. The D gene is left open where the match is weak. Clone size is stated in some rows and not others, as once, few, many or a class when expanded.

TRBV7-3	TRBJ2-7	TRBD2	NA	CASSPSPGLAGEERHF	TGTGCCAGCAGCCCTTCCCCCGGACTAGCGGGAGAAGAAAGGCACTTC
TRBV6-5	TRBJ2-5	TRBD2	NA	CASSYSSSGRGETQYF	TGTGCCAGCAGTTACTCCTCTAGCGGGAGAGGAGAGACCCAGTACTTC
TRBV20-1	TRBJ2-3	NA	NA	CSALGRDTQYF	TGCAGTGCTCTAGGGAGAGATACGCAGTATTTT
TRBV7-2	TRBJ2-3	TRBD2	NA	CASSLRRGLAGSTDTQYF	TGTGCCAGCAGCTTAAGGAGGGGACTAGCGGGATCCACAGATACGCAGTATTTT
TRBV4-1	TRBJ1-2	TRBD1	NA	CASSLRILRTGPLGYGYTF	TGCGCCAGCAGCCTACGAATCCTTAGGACAGGGCCCCTGGGCTATGGCTACACCTTC
TRBV7-3	TRBJ2-7	TRBD2	NA	CASSLITSGSLGEQYF	TGTGCCAGCAGCTTAATTACTAGCGGGAGTCTCGGCGAGCAGTACTTC
TRBV7-9	TRBJ2-5	NA	once	CASSFFSNQETQYF	TGTGCCAGCAGCTTTTTCAGTAACCAAGAGACCCAGTACTTC
TRBV5-1	TRBJ2-3	NA	NA	CASSSSSTDTQYF	TGCGCCAGCAGCTCCTCCAGCACAGATACGCAGTATTTT
TRBV19	TRBJ1-4	TRBD1	NA	CASMGQGFPNEKLFF	TGTGCCAGTATGGGACAGGGCTTCCCTAATGAAAAACTGTTTTTT
TRBV28	TRBJ1-3	NA	once	CASSPDRNGNTIYF	TGTGCCAGCAGTCCAGACAGAAACGGAAACACCATATATTTT
TRBV15	TRBJ2-1	NA	NA	CATSRDPQRYNEQFF	TGTGCCACCAGCAGAGACCCACAGCGGTACAATGAGCAGTTCTTC
TRBV19	TRBJ1-4	TRBD1	NA	CASSREKLDRATNEKLFF	TGTGCCAGTAGTAGAGAAAAGCTTGACAGGGCAACTAATGAAAAACTGTTTTTT
TRBV28	TRBJ1-4	TRBD1	NA	CASSNGQGLTNEKLFF	TGTGCCAGCAGTAACGGACAGGGCCTAACTAATGAAAAACTGTTTTTT
TRBV7-8	TRBJ1-5	TRBD1	NA	CASSSSGTGQPQHF	TGTGCCAGCAGCTCCTCTGGGACAGGTCAGCCCCAGCATTTT
TRBV6-1	TRBJ2-7	NA	NA	CASSDRDTYEQYF	TGTGCCAGCAGTGATAGGGACACCTACGAGCAGTACTTC
TRBV6-5	TRBJ2-6	NA	NA	CASSLGGSGANVLTF	TGTGCCAGCAGTCTTGGGGGGTCTGGGGCCAACGTCCTGACTTTC
TRBV7-2	TRBJ1-1	TRBD1	NA	CASSQPSGTGVTEAFF	TGTGCCAGCAGCCAACCATCCGGGACAGGGGTTACTGAAGCTTTCTTT
TRBV7-9	TRBJ1-1	NA	once	CASSPSAGGRTEAFF	TGTGCCAGCAGCCCATCCGCGGGGGGCAGGACTGAAGCTTTCTTT
TRBV20-1	TRBJ1-3	NA	NA	CSASAGRVGNTIYF	TGCAGTGCTAGTGCAGGCAGGGTGGGAAACACCATATATTTT
TRBV24-1	TRBJ2-2	NA	few	CATRAGSAGELFF	TGTGCCACCAGGGCAGGGTCTGCCGGGGAGCTGTTTTTT
TRBV11-2	TRBJ1-1	NA	NA	CASSSQGRGAFF	TGTGCCAGCAGCTCACAGGGTCGCGGGGCTTTCTTT
TRBV27	TRBJ2-1	TRBD2	NA	CASSPFVGGSSYNEQFF	TGTGCCAGCAGTCCCTTCGTGGGCGGGAGCTCCTACAATGAGCAGTTCTTC
TRBV7-2	TRBJ1-5	NA	NA	CASSSGRENQPQHF	TGTGCCAGCAGTTCCGGACGGGAAAATCAGCCCCAGCATTTT
TRBV28	TRBJ1-4	NA	NA	CASRPVTGRGNEKLFF	TGTGCCAGCAGGCCGGTGACGGGGAGGGGTAATGAAAAACTGTTTTTT
TRBV7-8	TRBJ2-5	NA	few	CASSLEGSVGETQYF	TGTGCCAGCAGCTTAGAAGGTAGCGTAGGAGAGACCCAGTACTTC
TRBV24-1	TRBJ1-5	TRBD1	NA	CATSVPGQDQPQHF	TGTGCCACCAGTGTCCCGGGACAGGACCAGCCCCAGCATTTT
TRBV4-3	TRBJ2-4	NA	NA	CASSQDHFKGGGIAKNIQYF	TGCGCCAGCAGCCAAGATCATTTTAAGGGAGGGGGAATAGCCAAAAACATTCAGTACTTC
TRBV27	TRBJ2-7	TRBD1	NA	CASSLSPGGLYEQYF	TGTGCCAGCAGTTTATCACCAGGGGGCCTCTACGAGCAGTACTTC
TRBV29-1	TRBJ2-1	NA	NA	CSVEEGQSFYNEQFF	TGCAGCGTTGAAGAAGGACAGAGTTTCTACAATGAGCAGTTCTTC
TRBV7-9	TRBJ1-2	TRBD1	NA	CASSLVGQGGSGYTF	TGTGCCAGCAGCCTAGTTGGACAGGGGGGCTCTGGCTACACCTTC
TRBV7-2	TRBJ1-1	TRBD1	NA	CASSAPGTEAAEAFF	TGTGCCAGCAGCGCACCCGGGACAGAGGCAGCTGAAGCTTTCTTT
TRBV14	TRBJ2-2	NA	NA	CASSQRVGRGTGELFF	TGTGCCAGCAGCCAGCGTGTGGGTAGAGGCACCGGGGAGCTGTTTTTT
TRBV7-2	TRBJ2-3	TRBD1	NA	CASSLGTGDTDTQYF	TGTGCCAGCAGCCTTGGGACAGGGGACACAGATACGCAGTATTTT
TRBV2	TRBJ1-1	NA	NA	CASKDLGAEAFF	TGTGCCAGCAAGGACCTAGGGGCTGAAGCTTTCTTT
TRBV5-1	TRBJ1-4	NA	NA	CASSFNPGFSSNEKLFF	TGCGCCAGCAGCTTTAACCCGGGGTTTTCCAGTAATGAAAAACTGTTTTTT
TRBV7-2	TRBJ1-2	TRBD1	NA	CASSSGQGAYGYTF	TGTGCCAGCAGCTCCGGACAGGGGGCCTATGGCTACACCTTC
TRBV19	TRBJ1-5	NA	NA	CASTSLGRSNQPQHF	TGTGCCAGTACCTCCCTAGGGAGGAGCAATCAGCCCCAGCATTTT
TRBV7-2	TRBJ2-5	TRBD2	NA	CASSWTSRQETQYF	TGTGCCAGCAGCTGGACTAGCAGACAAGAGACCCAGTACTTC
TRBV7-9	TRBJ1-6	NA	NA	CASSLAQGYPDSPLHF	TGTGCCAGCAGCTTAGCGCAGGGTTACCCCGATTCACCCCTCCACTTT
TRBV19	TRBJ1-5	NA	few	CASSSPTGRRSLSSNQPQHF	TGTGCCAGTAGTTCCCCGACAGGTCGACGAAGTCTTTCTAGCAATCAGCCCCAGCATTTT
TRBV5-1	TRBJ2-1	NA	NA	CASTLDLGSYNEQFF	TGCGCCAGCACCCTTGATCTAGGTTCCTACAATGAGCAGTTCTTC
TRBV5-4	TRBJ2-1	NA	NA	CASSLGLARNEQFF	TGTGCCAGCAGCTTGGGGCTAGCGCGGAATGAGCAGTTCTTC
TRBV24-1	TRBJ2-5	TRBD2	NA	CATSDPRTSGVGGETQYF	TGTGCCACCAGTGACCCTAGGACTAGCGGGGTAGGTGGAGAGACCCAGTACTTC
TRBV5-6	TRBJ2-3	TRBD2	NA	CASSLAGGGTDTQYF	TGTGCCAGCAGCTTAGCGGGAGGGGGCACAGATACGCAGTATTTT
TRBV12-3/TRBV12-4	TRBJ2-1	TRBD1	NA	CASTVTGGGEQFF	TGTGCCAGCACCGTTACAGGGGGCGGGGAGCAGTTCTTC
TRBV5-5	TRBJ2-3	TRBD2	NA	CASSSGTTLVADTQYF	TGTGCCAGCAGCTCAGGGACTACCCTCGTGGCAGATACGCAGTATTTT